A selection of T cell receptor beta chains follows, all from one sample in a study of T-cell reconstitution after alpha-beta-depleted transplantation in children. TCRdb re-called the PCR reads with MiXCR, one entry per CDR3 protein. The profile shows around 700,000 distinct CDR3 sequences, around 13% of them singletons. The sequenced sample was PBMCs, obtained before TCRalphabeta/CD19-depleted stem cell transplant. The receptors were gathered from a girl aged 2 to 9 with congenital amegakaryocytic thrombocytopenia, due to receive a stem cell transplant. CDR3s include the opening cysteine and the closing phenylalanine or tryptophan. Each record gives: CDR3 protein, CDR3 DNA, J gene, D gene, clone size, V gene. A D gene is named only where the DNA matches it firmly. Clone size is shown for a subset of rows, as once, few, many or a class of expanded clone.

CDR3: CASSYSTGEGETQYF
DNA: TGTGCCAGCAGTTACTCGACAGGGGAGGGAGAGACCCAGTACTTC
J: TRBJ2-5
D: -
size: few
V: TRBV6-5

CDR3: CASSLPNTGELFF
DNA: TGTGCCAGCAGTTTACCGAACACCGGGGAGCTGTTTTTT
J: TRBJ2-2
D: -
size: many
V: TRBV7-9

CDR3: CAISESERGQYF
DNA: TGTGCCATCAGTGAGTCCGAGCGGGGGCAGTACTTC
J: TRBJ2-7
D: TRBD2
size: many
V: TRBV10-3

CDR3: CASSLGSRASNYGYTF
DNA: TGCGCCAGCAGCTTGGGCTCCCGAGCCTCTAACTATGGCTACACCTTC
J: TRBJ1-2
D: -
size: -
V: TRBV5-1

CDR3: CAISERGAPYEQYF
DNA: TGTGCCATCAGTGAGCGCGGGGCCCCCTACGAGCAGTACTTC
J: TRBJ2-7
D: -
size: many
V: TRBV10-3

CDR3: CSARDDPLSGRRGGELFF
DNA: TGCAGTGCTAGAGATGACCCACTTAGCGGGAGACGGGGCGGGGAGCTGTTTTTT
J: TRBJ2-2
D: TRBD2
size: -
V: TRBV20-1

CDR3: CASSPPAPRLNEQFF
DNA: TGTGCCAGCTCACCACCAGCACCAAGACTCAATGAGCAGTTCTTC
J: TRBJ2-1
D: -
size: few
V: TRBV18

CDR3: CSAIDSIETQYF
DNA: TGCAGTGCTATTGACAGCATAGAGACCCAGTACTTC
J: TRBJ2-5
D: -
size: few
V: TRBV20-1

CDR3: CSGNPRGETQYF
DNA: TGCAGTGGTAACCCGCGGGGAGAGACCCAGTACTTC
J: TRBJ2-5
D: -
size: many
V: TRBV20-1

CDR3: CASSLTDLAKNIQYF
DNA: TGTGCCAGCAGTTTAACAGACCTAGCCAAAAACATTCAGTACTTC
J: TRBJ2-4
D: -
size: many
V: TRBV28

CDR3: CASSVLAGPNEQFF
DNA: TGTGCCAGCAGTGTACTAGCGGGTCCCAATGAGCAGTTCTTC
J: TRBJ2-1
D: TRBD2
size: many
V: TRBV27

CDR3: CASSPSPYNEQFF
DNA: TGTGCCAGCAGTCCATCCCCGTACAATGAGCAGTTCTTC
J: TRBJ2-1
D: -
size: -
V: TRBV27

CDR3: CASSMGRNTEAFF
DNA: TGTGCCAGCAGTATGGGAAGGAACACTGAAGCTTTCTTT
J: TRBJ1-1
D: -
size: few
V: TRBV12-3/TRBV12-4

CDR3: CSASPRQGPGNTIYF
DNA: TGCAGTGCTAGCCCCCGACAGGGACCCGGAAACACCATATATTTT
J: TRBJ1-3
D: TRBD1
size: many
V: TRBV20-1

CDR3: CASSPGDSGSTYEQYF
DNA: TGCGCCAGCAGCCCCGGCGATAGCGGGTCTACCTACGAGCAGTACTTC
J: TRBJ2-7
D: TRBD2
size: -
V: TRBV5-1

CDR3: CASSQWGTGSYEQYF
DNA: TGTGCCAGCAGCCAATGGGGGACAGGGTCCTACGAGCAGTACTTC
J: TRBJ2-7
D: TRBD1
size: few
V: TRBV3-1

CDR3: CASGQGAGNEQFF
DNA: TGTGCCAGCGGGCAGGGGGCAGGAAATGAGCAGTTCTTC
J: TRBJ2-1
D: TRBD1
size: -
V: TRBV9

CDR3: CSGLRGLETQYF
DNA: TGCAGTGGGTTACGGGGCTTAGAGACCCAGTACTTC
J: TRBJ2-5
D: -
size: many
V: TRBV20-1

CDR3: CASSLSWVAEYNEQFF
DNA: TGTGCCAGCAGCCTCAGTTGGGTAGCGGAATACAATGAGCAGTTCTTC
J: TRBJ2-1
D: -
size: many
V: TRBV7-9

CDR3: CASGMDPAYEQYF
DNA: TGTGCCAGCGGAATGGACCCAGCCTACGAGCAGTACTTC
J: TRBJ2-7
D: -
size: -
V: TRBV6-6

CDR3: CASSLGPLNTRNTGELFF
DNA: TGTGCCAGCAGCTTAGGGCCACTGAACACCCGGAACACCGGGGAGCTGTTTTTT
J: TRBJ2-2
D: -
size: many
V: TRBV11-1

CDR3: CAISVDFTETQYF
DNA: TGTGCCATCAGTGTTGACTTTACGGAGACCCAGTACTTC
J: TRBJ2-5
D: -
size: -
V: TRBV10-3

CDR3: CSVRRDTQGGEQFF
DNA: TGCAGCGTTCGCCGGGACACCCAAGGGGGTGAGCAGTTCTTC
J: TRBJ2-1
D: -
size: -
V: TRBV29-1

CDR3: CSALLQGIYEQYF
DNA: TGCAGCGCTCTTCTTCAAGGTATCTACGAGCAGTACTTC
J: TRBJ2-7
D: -
size: -
V: TRBV29-1

CDR3: CSAMGDPATNEKLFF
DNA: TGCAGTGCTATGGGGGACCCTGCAACTAATGAAAAACTGTTTTTT
J: TRBJ1-4
D: -
size: -
V: TRBV20-1

CDR3: CSARDLFGGNEQFF
DNA: TGCAGTGCTAGAGATCTCTTTGGTGGCAATGAGCAGTTCTTC
J: TRBJ2-1
D: -
size: many
V: TRBV20-1

CDR3: CSARGSSGSRLDTQYF
DNA: TGCAGTGCTAGAGGGTCTAGCGGGAGTCGTTTAGATACGCAGTATTTT
J: TRBJ2-3
D: TRBD2
size: many
V: TRBV20-1

CDR3: CASSVTGRGQPQHF
DNA: TGTGCCAGCAGTGTCACAGGAAGGGGTCAGCCCCAGCATTTT
J: TRBJ1-5
D: -
size: many
V: TRBV27

CDR3: CSASFASTDTQYF
DNA: TGCAGTGCTAGCTTTGCGAGCACAGATACGCAGTATTTT
J: TRBJ2-3
D: -
size: many
V: TRBV20-1

CDR3: CASSYDSPNQPQHF
DNA: TGTGCCAGCAGTTACGACAGCCCCAATCAGCCCCAGCATTTT
J: TRBJ1-5
D: -
size: many
V: TRBV6-5

CDR3: CASSYYSGAEQYF
DNA: TGTGCCAGCAGTTACTATTCGGGGGCCGAGCAGTACTTC
J: TRBJ2-7
D: -
size: -
V: TRBV6-6

CDR3: CSAGQSSYEQYF
DNA: TGCAGTGCTGGACAGAGCTCCTACGAGCAGTACTTC
J: TRBJ2-7
D: -
size: many
V: TRBV20-1

CDR3: CSARVDHPAYEQYF
DNA: TGCAGTGCTAGGGTTGATCACCCGGCGTACGAGCAGTACTTC
J: TRBJ2-7
D: -
size: many
V: TRBV20-1